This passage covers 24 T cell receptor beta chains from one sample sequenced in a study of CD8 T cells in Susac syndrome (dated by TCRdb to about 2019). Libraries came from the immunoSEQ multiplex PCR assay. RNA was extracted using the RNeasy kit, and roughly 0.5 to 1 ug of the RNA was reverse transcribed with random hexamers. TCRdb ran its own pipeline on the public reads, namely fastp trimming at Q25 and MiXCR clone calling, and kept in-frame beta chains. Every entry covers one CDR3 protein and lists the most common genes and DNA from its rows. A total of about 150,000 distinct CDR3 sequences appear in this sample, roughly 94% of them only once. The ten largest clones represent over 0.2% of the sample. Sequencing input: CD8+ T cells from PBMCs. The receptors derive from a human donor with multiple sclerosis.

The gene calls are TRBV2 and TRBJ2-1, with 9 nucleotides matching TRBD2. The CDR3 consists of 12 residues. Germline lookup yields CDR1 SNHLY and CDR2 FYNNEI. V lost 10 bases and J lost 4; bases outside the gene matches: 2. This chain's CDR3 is CATTSGYNEQFF. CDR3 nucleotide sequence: TGTGCCACCACTAGCGGGTACAATGAGCAGTTCTTC.

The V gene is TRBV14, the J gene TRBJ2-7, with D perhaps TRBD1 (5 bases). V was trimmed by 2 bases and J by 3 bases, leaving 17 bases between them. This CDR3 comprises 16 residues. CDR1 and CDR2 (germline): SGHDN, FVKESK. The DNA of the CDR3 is TGTGCCAGCAGCCAATCACCGTCCAGGGTCGACTACGAGCAGTACTTC. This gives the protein CASSQSPSRVDYEQYF.

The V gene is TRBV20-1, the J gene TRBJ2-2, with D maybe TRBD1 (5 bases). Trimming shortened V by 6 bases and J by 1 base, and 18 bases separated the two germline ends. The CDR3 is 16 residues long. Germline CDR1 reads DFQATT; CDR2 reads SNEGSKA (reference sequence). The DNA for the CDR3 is TGCAGTGCCCCGGCCCCAGGGCGAATGAACACCGGGGAGCTGTTTTTT. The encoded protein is CSAPAPGRMNTGELFF.

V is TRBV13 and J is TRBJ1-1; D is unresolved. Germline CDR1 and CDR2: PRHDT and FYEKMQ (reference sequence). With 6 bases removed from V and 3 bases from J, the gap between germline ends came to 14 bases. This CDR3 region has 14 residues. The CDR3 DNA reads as TGTGCCAGCAGACAACGACAACGGCACACTGAAGCTTTCTTT. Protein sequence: CASRQRQRHTEAFF.

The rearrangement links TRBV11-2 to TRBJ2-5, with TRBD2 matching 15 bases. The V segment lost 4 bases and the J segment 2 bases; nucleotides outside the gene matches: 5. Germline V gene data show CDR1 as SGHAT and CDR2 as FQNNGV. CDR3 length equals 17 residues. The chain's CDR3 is CASSSGLAGGPQETQYF. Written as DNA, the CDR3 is TGTGCCAGCAGCTCCGGACTAGCGGGGGGGCCGCAAGAGACCCAGTACTTC.

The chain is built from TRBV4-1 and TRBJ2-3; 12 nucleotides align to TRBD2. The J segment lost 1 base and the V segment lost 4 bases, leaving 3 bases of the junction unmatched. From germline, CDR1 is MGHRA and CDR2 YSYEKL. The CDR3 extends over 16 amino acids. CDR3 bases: TGCGCCAGCAGCCCCAGACTAGCGGGGGGCACAGATACGCAGTATTTT. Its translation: CASSPRLAGGTDTQYF.

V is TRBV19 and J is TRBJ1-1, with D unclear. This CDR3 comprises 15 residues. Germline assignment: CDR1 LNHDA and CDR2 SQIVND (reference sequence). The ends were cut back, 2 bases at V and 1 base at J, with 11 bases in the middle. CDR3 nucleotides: TGTGCCAGTAGTATACTTCGGGTGAGGAACACTGAAGCTTTCTTT. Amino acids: CASSILRVRNTEAFF.

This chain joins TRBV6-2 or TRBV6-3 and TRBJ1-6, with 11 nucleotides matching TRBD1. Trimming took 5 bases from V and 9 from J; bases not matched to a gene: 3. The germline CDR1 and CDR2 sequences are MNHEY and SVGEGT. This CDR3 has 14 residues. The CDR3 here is CASSPDRGPSPLHF. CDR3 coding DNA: TGTGCCAGCAGTCCGGACAGGGGGCCTTCACCCCTCCACTTT.

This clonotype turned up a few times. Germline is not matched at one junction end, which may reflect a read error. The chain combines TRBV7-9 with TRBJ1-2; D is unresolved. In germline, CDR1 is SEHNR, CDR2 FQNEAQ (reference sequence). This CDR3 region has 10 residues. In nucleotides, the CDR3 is TGTGCCAGCAGTTTAGGGGGCTACACCTTC. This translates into CASSLGGYTF.

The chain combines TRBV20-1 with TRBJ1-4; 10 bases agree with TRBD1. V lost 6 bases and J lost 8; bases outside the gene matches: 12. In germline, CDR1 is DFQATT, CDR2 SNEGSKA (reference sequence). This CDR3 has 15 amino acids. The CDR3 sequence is CSAYRQGAEGEKLFF. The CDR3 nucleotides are TGCAGTGCGTATCGACAGGGGGCGGAGGGGGAAAAACTGTTTTTT.

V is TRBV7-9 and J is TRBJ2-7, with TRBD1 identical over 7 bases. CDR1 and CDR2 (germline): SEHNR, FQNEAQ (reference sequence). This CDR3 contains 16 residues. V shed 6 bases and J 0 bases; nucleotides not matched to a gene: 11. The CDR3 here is CASSHNGRDSSYEQYF. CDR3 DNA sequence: TGTGCCAGCAGTCACAATGGACGGGACAGCTCCTACGAGCAGTACTTC.

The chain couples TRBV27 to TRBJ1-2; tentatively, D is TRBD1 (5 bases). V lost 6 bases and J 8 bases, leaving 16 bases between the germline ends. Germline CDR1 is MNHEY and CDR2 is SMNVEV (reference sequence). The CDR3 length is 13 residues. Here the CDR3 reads CASREGLDSGYTF. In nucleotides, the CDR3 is TGTGCCAGCAGGGAGGGACTTGACTCGGGCTACACCTTC.

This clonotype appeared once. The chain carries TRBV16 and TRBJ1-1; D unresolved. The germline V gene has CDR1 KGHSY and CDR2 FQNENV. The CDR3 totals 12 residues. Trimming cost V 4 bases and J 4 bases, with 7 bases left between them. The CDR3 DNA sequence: TGTGCCAGCAGCCCTTTCCCCACTGAAGCTTTCTTT. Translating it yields CASSPFPTEAFF.

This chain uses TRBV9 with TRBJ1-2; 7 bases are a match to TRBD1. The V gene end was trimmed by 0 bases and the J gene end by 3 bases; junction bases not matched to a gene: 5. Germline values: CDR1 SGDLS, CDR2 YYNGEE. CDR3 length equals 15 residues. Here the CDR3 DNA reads TGTGCCAGCAGCGTAGGAGGGGGCGCCCACTATGGCTACACCTTC. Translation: CASSVGGGAHYGYTF. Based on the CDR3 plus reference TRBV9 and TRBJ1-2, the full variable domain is DSGVTQTPKHLITATGQRVTLRCSPRSGDLSVYWYQQSLDQGLQFLIQYYNGEERAKGNILERFSAQQFPDLHSELNLSSLELGDSALYFCASSVGGGAHYGYTFGSGTRLTVV.

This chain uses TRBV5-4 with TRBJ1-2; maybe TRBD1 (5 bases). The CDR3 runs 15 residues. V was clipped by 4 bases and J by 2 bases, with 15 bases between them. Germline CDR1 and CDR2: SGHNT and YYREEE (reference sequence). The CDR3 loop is CASSGSTRGNYGYTF. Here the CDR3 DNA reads TGTGCCAGCAGCGGGTCCACCCGGGGCAACTATGGCTACACCTTC.

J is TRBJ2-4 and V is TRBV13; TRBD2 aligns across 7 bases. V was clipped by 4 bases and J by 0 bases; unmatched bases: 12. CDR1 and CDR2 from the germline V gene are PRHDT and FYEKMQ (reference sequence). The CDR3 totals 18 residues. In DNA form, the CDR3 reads TGTGCCAGCAGCTCCAACGTGGGAGGGGCCGTAGCCAAAAACATTCAGTACTTC. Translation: CASSSNVGGAVAKNIQYF.

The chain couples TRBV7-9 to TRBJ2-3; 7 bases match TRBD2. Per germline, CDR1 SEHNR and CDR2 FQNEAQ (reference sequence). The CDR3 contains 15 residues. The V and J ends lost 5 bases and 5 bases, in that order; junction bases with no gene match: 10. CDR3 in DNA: TGTGCCAGCAGCCCCTCCCCGGGGGAGGGAGATACGCAGTATTTT. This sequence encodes CASSPSPGEGDTQYF.

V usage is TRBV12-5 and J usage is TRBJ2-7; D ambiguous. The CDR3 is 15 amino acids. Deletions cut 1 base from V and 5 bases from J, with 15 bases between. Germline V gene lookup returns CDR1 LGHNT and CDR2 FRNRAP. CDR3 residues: CASGLAEAVLDEQYF. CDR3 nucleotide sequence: TGTGCTAGTGGTTTGGCAGAGGCGGTGTTGGACGAGCAGTACTTC.

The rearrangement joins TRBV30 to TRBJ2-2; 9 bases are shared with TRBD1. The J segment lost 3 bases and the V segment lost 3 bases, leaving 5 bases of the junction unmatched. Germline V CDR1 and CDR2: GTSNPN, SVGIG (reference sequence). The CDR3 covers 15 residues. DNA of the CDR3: TGTGCCTGGAGGGACCGGGACAGGGACACCGGGGAGCTGTTTTTT. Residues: CAWRDRDRDTGELFF. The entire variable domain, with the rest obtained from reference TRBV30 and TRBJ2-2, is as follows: SQTIHQWPATLVQPVGSPLSLECTVEGTSNPNLYWYRQAAGRGLQLLFYSVGIGQISSEVPQNLSASRPQDRQFILSSKKLLLSDSGFYLCAWRDRDRDTGELFFGEGSRLTVL.

Here the CDR3 DNA reads TGTGCCAGCAGCCCGACAGGATTTTCCTCCTACAATGAGCAGTTCTTC. Its translation is CASSPTGFSSYNEQFF. The V gene is TRBV14, the J gene TRBJ2-1; D is possibly TRBD1 (6 bases). CDR1 is SGHDN and CDR2 is FVKESK in the germline V gene. This CDR3 has 16 residues. V was pared by 4 bases and J by 0 bases, with 13 bases between.

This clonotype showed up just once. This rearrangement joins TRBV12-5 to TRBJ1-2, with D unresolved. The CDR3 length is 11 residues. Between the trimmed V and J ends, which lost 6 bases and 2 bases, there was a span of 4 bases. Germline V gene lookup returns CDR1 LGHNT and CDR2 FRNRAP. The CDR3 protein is CASGENYGYTF. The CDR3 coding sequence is TGTGCTAGTGGAGAGAACTATGGCTACACCTTC.

CDR3 loop: CASSLPGRVEQYF. In DNA, the CDR3 is TGTGCCAGCAGTTTACCCGGGCGGGTCGAGCAGTACTTC. This chain connects TRBV27 to TRBJ2-7, with D possibly matching TRBD2 (5 bases). The length of the CDR3 is 13 residues. V was clipped by 2 bases and J by 6 bases, with 11 bases between them. Germline-derived CDR1 and CDR2 are MNHEY and SMNVEV (reference sequence).

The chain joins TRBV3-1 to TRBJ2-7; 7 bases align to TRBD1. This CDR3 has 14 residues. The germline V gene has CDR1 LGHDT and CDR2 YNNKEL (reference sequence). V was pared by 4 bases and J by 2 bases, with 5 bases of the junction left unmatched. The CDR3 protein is CASSPTGTAYEQYF. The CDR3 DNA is TGTGCCAGCAGCCCCACGGGGACAGCCTACGAGCAGTACTTC.

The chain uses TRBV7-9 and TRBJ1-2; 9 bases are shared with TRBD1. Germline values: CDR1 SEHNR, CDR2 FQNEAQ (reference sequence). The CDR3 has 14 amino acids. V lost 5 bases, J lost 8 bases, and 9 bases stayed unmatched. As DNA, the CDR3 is TGTGCCAGCAGCGACCAGGGACAGGGAGTGGGCTACACCTTC. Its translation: CASSDQGQGVGYTF. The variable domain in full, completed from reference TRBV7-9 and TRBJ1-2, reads DTGVSQNPRHKITKRGQNVTFRCDPISEHNRLYWYRQTLGQGPEFLTYFQNEAQLEKSRLLSDRFSAERPKGSFSTLEIQRTEQGDSAMYLCASSDQGQGVGYTFGSGTRLTVV.